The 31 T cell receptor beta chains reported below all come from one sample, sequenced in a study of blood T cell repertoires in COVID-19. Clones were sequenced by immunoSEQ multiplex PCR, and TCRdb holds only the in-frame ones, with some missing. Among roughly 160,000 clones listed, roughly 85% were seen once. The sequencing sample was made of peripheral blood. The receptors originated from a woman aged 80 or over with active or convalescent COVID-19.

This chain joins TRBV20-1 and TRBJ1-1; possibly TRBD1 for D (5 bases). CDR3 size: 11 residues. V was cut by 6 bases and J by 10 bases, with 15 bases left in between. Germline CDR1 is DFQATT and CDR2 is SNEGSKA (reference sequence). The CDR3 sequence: CSAPGGSLAFF. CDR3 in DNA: TGCAGTGCCCCCGGGGGAAGCCTAGCTTTCTTT.

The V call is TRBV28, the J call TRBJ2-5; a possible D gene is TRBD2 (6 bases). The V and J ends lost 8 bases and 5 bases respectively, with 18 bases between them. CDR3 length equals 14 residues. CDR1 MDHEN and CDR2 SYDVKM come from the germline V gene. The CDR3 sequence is CASLPGTGGETQYF. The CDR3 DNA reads TGTGCCAGCTTACCGGGCACTGGGGGGGAGACCCAGTACTTC. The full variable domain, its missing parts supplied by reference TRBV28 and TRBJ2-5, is DVKVTQSSRYLVKRTGEKVFLECVQDMDHENMFWYRQDPGLGLRLIYFSYDVKMKEKGDIPEGYSVSREKKERFSLILESASTNQTSMYLCASLPGTGGETQYFGPGTRLLVL.

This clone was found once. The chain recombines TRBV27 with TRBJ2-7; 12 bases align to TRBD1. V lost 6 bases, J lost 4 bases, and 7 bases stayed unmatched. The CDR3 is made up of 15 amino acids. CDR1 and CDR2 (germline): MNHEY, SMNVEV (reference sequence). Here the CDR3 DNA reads TGTGCCAGCAGCCGGAAGGGACAGGGGGCTTACGAGCAGTACTTC. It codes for CASSRKGQGAYEQYF.

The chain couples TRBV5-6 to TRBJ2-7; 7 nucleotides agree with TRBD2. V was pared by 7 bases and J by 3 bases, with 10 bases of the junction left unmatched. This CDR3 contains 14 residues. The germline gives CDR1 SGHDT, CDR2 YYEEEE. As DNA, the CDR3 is TGTGCCAGCGCCCCGAGCGGGACGTTCTACGAGCAGTACTTC. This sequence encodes CASAPSGTFYEQYF.

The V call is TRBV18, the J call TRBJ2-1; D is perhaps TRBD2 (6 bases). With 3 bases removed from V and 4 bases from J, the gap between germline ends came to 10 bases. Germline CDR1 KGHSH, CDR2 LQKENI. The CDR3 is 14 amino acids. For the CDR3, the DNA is TGTGCCAGCTCACCGCGGGACGAGTACAATGAGCAGTTCTTC. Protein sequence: CASSPRDEYNEQFF.

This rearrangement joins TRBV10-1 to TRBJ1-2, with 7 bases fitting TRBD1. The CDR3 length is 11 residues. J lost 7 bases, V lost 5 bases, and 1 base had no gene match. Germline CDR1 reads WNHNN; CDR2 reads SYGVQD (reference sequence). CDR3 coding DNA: TGCGCCAGCAGTAACAGGGGTGGCTACACCTTC. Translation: CASSNRGGYTF.

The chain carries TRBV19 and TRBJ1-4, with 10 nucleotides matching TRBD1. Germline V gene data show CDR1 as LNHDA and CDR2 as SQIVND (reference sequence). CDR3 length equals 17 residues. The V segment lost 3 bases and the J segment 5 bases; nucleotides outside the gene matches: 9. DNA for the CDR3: TGTGCCAGTAGTATTTTCGTCGGGACAGGGGTCAATGAAAAACTGTTTTTT. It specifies CASSIFVGTGVNEKLFF.

CDR3 sequence: CASSDLQGAEAFF. CDR3 in DNA: TGCGCCAGCAGCGACCTACAGGGTGCTGAAGCTTTCTTT. The chain has TRBV5-1 and TRBJ1-1; a weak D match, TRBD1 (6 bases). V lost 4 bases to trimming and J lost 6 bases, with 13 bases between them. Germline CDR1 SGHRS, CDR2 YFSETQ. The CDR3 consists of 13 residues.

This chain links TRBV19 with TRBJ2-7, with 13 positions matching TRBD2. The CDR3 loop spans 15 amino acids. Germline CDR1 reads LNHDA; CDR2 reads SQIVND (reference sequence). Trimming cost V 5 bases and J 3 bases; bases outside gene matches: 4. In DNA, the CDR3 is TGTGCCAGTAGTCCGGGACTAGCGGGGATCTACGAGCAGTACTTC. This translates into CASSPGLAGIYEQYF.

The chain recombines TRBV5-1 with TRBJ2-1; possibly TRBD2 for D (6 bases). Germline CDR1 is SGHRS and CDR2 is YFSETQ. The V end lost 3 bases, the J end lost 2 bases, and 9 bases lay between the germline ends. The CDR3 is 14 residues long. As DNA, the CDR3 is TGCGCCAGCAGCTCGGAGGGAACCTACAATGAGCAGTTCTTC. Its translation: CASSSEGTYNEQFF. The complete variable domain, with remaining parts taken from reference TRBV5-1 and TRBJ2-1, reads KAGVTQTPRYLIKTRGQQVTLSCSPISGHRSVSWYQQTPGQGLQFLFEYFSETQRNKGNFPGRFSGRQFSNSRSEMNVSTLELGDSALYLCASSSEGTYNEQFFGPGTRLTVL.

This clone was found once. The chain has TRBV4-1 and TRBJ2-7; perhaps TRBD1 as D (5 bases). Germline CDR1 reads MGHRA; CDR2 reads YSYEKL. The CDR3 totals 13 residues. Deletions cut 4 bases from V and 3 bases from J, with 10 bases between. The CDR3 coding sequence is TGCGCCAGCAGCCGGACATCGGACTACGAGCAGTACTTC. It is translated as CASSRTSDYEQYF.

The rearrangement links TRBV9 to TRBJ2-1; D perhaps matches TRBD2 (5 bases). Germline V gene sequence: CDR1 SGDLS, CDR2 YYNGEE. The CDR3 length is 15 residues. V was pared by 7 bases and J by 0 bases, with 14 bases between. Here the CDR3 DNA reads TGTGCCAGCGGGAGAGACCTGAGCTCCTACAATGAGCAGTTCTTC. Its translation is CASGRDLSSYNEQFF.

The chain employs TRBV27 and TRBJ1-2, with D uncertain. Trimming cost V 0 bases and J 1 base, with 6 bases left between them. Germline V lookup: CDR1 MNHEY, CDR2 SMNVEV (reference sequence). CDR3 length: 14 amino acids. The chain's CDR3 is CASSLSGYNYGYTF. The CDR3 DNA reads TGTGCCAGCAGTTTATCCGGGTATAACTATGGCTACACCTTC.

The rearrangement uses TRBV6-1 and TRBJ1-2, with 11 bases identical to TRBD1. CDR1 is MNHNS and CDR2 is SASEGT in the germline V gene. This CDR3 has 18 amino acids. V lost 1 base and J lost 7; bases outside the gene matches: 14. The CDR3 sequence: CASSEGSRDRGYWGGYTF. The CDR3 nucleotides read TGTGCCAGCAGTGAAGGATCTAGGGACAGGGGGTACTGGGGTGGCTACACCTTC.

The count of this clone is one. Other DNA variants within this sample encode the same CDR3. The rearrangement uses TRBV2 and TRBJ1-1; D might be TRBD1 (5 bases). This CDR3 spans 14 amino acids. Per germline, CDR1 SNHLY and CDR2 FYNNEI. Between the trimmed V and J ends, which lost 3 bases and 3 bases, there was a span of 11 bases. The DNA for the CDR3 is TGTGCCAGCAGTGATTTGGGAGGGGACACTGAAGCTTTCTTT. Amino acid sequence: CASSDLGGDTEAFF.

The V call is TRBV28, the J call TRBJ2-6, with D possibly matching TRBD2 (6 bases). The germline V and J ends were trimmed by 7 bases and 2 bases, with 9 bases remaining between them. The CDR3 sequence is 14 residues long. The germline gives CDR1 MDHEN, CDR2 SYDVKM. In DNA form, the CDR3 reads TGTGCCAGCACCTCGGGGGCTGGGGCCAACGTCCTGACTTTC. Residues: CASTSGAGANVLTF.

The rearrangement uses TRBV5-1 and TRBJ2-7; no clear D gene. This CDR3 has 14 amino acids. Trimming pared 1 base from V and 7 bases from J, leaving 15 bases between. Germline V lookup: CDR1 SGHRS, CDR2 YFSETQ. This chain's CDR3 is CASSLISLPEEQYF. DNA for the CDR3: TGCGCCAGCAGCTTGATTTCTCTACCTGAAGAGCAGTACTTC.

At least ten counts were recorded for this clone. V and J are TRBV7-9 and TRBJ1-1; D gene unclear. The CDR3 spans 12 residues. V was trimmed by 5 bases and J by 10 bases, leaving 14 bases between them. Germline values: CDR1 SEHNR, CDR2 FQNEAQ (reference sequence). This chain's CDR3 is CASSTQGRGAFF. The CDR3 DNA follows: TGTGCCAGCAGCACCCAAGGAAGAGGAGCTTTCTTT.

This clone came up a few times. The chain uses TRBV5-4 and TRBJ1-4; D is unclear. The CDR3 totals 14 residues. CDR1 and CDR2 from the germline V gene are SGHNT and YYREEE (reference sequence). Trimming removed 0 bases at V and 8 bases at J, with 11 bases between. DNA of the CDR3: TGTGCCAGCAGCTTGGGGACCTCGGGGGAAAAACTGTTTTTT. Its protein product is CASSLGTSGEKLFF.

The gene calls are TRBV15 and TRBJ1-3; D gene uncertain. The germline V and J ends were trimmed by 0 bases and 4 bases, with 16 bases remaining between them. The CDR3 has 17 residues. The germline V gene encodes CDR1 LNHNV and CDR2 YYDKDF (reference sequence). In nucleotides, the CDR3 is TGTGCCACCAGCAGAGATATCCTGAGCGTTGGGGGAAACACCATATATTTT. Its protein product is CATSRDILSVGGNTIYF.

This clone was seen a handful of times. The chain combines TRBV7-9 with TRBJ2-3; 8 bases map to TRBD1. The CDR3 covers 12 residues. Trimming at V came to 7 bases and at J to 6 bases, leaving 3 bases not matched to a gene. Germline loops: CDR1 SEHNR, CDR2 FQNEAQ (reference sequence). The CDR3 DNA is TGTGCCAGCAAGACAGGGGACGATACGCAGTATTTT. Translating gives CASKTGDDTQYF.

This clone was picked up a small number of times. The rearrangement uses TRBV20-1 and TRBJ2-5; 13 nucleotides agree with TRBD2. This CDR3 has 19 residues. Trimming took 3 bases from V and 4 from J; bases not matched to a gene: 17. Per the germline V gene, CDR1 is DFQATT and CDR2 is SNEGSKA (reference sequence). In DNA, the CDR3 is TGCAGTGCTAGTGACGTCCAACTAGCGGGAGGGCTCCTGGGAGAGACCCAGTACTTC. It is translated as CSASDVQLAGGLLGETQYF.

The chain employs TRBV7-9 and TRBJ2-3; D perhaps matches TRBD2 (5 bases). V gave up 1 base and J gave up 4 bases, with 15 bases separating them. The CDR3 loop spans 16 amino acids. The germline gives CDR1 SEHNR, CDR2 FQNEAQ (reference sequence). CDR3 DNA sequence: TGTGCCAGCAGCTTAGTCGGGCCCACGCGGGCAGATACGCAGTATTTT. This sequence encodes CASSLVGPTRADTQYF.

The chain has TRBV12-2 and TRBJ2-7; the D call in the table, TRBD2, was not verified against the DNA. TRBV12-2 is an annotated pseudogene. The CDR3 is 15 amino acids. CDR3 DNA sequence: TGTGCAAGTCGCACCCTAGCGGGAGAAAGCTACGAGCAGTACTTC. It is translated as CASRTLAGESYEQYF.

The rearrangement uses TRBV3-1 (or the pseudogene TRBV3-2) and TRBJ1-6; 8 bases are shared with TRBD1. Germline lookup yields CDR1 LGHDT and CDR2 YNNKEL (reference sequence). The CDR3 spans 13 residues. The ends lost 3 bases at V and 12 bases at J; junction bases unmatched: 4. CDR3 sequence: CASSQDRVGPLHF. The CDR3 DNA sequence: TGTGCCAGCAGCCAGGACAGGGTCGGACCCCTCCACTTT.

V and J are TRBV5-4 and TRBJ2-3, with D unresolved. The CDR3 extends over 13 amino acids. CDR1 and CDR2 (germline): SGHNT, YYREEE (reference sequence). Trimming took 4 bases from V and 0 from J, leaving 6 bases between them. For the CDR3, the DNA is TGTGCCAGCAGCCGGTCTAGCACAGATACGCAGTATTTT. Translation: CASSRSSTDTQYF.

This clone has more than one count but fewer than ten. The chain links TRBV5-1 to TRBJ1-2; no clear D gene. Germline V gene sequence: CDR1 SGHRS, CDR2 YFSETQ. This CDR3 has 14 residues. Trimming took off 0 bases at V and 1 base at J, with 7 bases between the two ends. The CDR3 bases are TGCGCCAGCAGCTTGGCAACGAGTAACTATGGCTACACCTTC. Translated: CASSLATSNYGYTF.

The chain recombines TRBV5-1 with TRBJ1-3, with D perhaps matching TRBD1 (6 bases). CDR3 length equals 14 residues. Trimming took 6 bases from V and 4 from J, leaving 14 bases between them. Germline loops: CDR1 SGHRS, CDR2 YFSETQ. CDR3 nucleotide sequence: TGCGCCAGCAAGGACAGCTCCGGAGGAAACACCATATATTTT. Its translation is CASKDSSGGNTIYF. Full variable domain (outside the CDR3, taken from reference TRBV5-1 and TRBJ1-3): KAGVTQTPRYLIKTRGQQVTLSCSPISGHRSVSWYQQTPGQGLQFLFEYFSETQRNKGNFPGRFSGRQFSNSRSEMNVSTLELGDSALYLCASKDSSGGNTIYFGEGSWLTVV.

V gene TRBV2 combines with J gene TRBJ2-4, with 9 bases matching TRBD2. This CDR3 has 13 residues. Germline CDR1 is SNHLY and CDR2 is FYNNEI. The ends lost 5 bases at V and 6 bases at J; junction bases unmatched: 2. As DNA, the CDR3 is TGTGCCAGCAGTCCGGGACTAGCAAACATTCAGTACTTC. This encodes CASSPGLANIQYF.

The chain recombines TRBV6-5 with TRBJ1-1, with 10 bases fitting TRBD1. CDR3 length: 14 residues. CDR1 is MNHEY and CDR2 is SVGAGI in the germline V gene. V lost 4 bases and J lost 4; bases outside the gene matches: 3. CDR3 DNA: TGTGCCAGCAGTTCGGGACAGGGGACCACTGAAGCTTTCTTT. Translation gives CASSSGQGTTEAFF.

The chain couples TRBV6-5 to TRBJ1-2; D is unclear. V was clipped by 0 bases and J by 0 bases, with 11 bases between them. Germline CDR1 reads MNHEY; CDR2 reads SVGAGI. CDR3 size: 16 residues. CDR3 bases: TGTGCCAGCAGTTACTCCCCAGGCTTGGCTAACTATGGCTACACCTTC. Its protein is CASSYSPGLANYGYTF.